One and the same sample provided the 24 T cell receptor beta chains below, sequenced in a study of T cell repertoires in cytomegalovirus infection. From the reads, TCRdb called clonotypes with MiXCR, one entry per CDR3 protein. This table has roughly 180,000 distinct CDR3 sequences, 17% appearing once. Sequenced: CD8+ T cells from PBMCs. The receptors were sampled from a human donor in good health (CMV status not recorded). Some clones in this sample may be carry-over from other donors' samples.

In its sample, this clonotype was seen a few times. The chain employs TRBV7-9 and TRBJ2-1, with 8 bases aligning to TRBD1. The CDR3 length is 16 residues. Germline V gene data show CDR1 as SEHNR and CDR2 as FQNEAQ (reference sequence). With 3 bases clipped from V and 2 bases from J, the junction kept 6 bases outside the gene matches. CDR3 region: CASSFPGQGPYNEQFF. The DNA for the CDR3 is TGTGCCAGCAGCTTCCCAGGACAGGGCCCCTACAATGAGCAGTTCTTC.

The CDR3 coding sequence is TGCAGCGTTATGACAGGTACCTCCTACGAGCAGTACTTC. Its protein product is CSVMTGTSYEQYF. V and J are TRBV29-1 and TRBJ2-7; D is perhaps TRBD1 (6 bases). Per the germline V gene, CDR1 is SQVTM and CDR2 is ANQGSEA. V lost 5 bases and J lost 0, with 11 bases in between. The CDR3 is 13 amino acids.

This clonotype was detected a few times. This chain connects TRBV2 to TRBJ1-1; tentatively, D is TRBD1 (5 bases). V gave up 5 bases and J gave up 6 bases, with 13 bases separating them. Per the germline V gene, CDR1 is SNHLY and CDR2 is FYNNEI. The length of the CDR3 is 13 residues. The CDR3 bases are TGTGCCAGCAGTCTGGGACGAGGCGCTGAAGCTTTCTTT. This codes for CASSLGRGAEAFF.

The V and J genes are TRBV28 and TRBJ1-1; D unclear. CDR1 and CDR2 (germline): MDHEN, SYDVKM. The CDR3 totals 15 residues. V shed 2 bases and J shed 0 bases, with 10 bases lying between them. Here the CDR3 reads CASSLERAMNTEAFF. CDR3 DNA: TGTGCCAGCAGTTTAGAGCGGGCGATGAACACTGAAGCTTTCTTT.

CDR3 coding DNA: TGTGCCAGCAGCCGAGTGGCGGGGGCCCAAGAGACCCAGTACTTC. It encodes CASSRVAGAQETQYF. This chain connects TRBV4-2 to TRBJ2-5, with D maybe TRBD2 (7 bases). Germline V lookup: CDR1 LGHNA, CDR2 YNFKEQ. This CDR3 is 15 amino acids long. Trimming cost V 4 bases and J 1 base, with 13 bases left between them.

In this sample, this clonotype turned up many times. The chain links TRBV7-6 to TRBJ2-1; 9 positions match TRBD2. The CDR3 has 17 residues. Losses at the gene ends were 5 bases for V and 0 bases for J; bases not matched to a gene: 8. Germline assignment: CDR1 SGHVS and CDR2 FNYEAQ. CDR3 DNA: TGTGCCAGCAGCCTGGCTAGCGGGGAACTCTCCTACAATGAGCAGTTCTTC. The encoded protein is CASSLASGELSYNEQFF.

This clonotype has a handful of counts. This sequence joins TRBV6-2 or TRBV6-3 and TRBJ1-1; D call uncertain. The V end lost 5 bases, the J end lost 3 bases, and 7 bases lay between the germline ends. Germline V CDR1 and CDR2: MNHEY, SVGEGT. The CDR3 extends over 12 amino acids. The CDR3 nucleotides read TGTGCCAGCAGTCCTTATCACACTGAAGCTTTCTTT. The encoded protein is CASSPYHTEAFF.

CDR3 amino acids: CASGKDRFQIEAFF. In DNA, the CDR3 is TGTGCTAGTGGAAAAGACAGGTTCCAAATTGAGGCTTTCTTT. This chain links TRBV12-5 with TRBJ1-1; D is possibly TRBD1 (6 bases). The CDR3 contains 14 residues. Trimming cost V 6 bases and J 11 bases, with 22 bases left between them. Germline CDR1 reads LGHNT; CDR2 reads FRNRAP.

This chain links TRBV7-6 with TRBJ1-1; D is uncertain. Germline CDR1 and CDR2: SGHVS and FNYEAQ. The CDR3 spans 15 residues. Deletions cut 5 bases from V and 4 bases from J, with 17 bases between. The CDR3 sequence: CASSGPGVAGTEAFF. CDR3 sequence (DNA): TGTGCCAGCAGCGGACCCGGGGTCGCCGGCACTGAAGCTTTCTTT.

This clonotype was recorded at least ten times. The chain employs TRBV7-2 and TRBJ2-3; D is undetermined. Trimming shortened V by 3 bases and J by 0 bases, and 19 bases separated the two germline ends. Germline lookup yields CDR1 SGHTA and CDR2 FQGNSA. The CDR3 has 18 residues. In DNA form, the CDR3 reads TGTGCCAGCAGCTTTCCGGTGTCAAGCCTATCTAGCACAGATACGCAGTATTTT. Encoded protein: CASSFPVSSLSSTDTQYF. The whole variable domain, filled in from reference TRBV7-2 and TRBJ2-3, reads GAGVSQSPSNKVTEKGKDVELRCDPISGHTALYWYRQSLGQGLEFLIYFQGNSAPDKSGLPSDRFSAERTGGSVSTLTIQRTQQEDSAVYLCASSFPVSSLSSTDTQYFGPGTRLTVL.

A few counts support this clonotype. The V and J genes are TRBV12-3 or TRBV12-4 and TRBJ2-2; D might be TRBD1 (6 bases). CDR3 length equals 16 residues. V was shortened by 6 bases and J by 2 bases, with 16 bases between the two germline ends. Written as DNA, the CDR3 is TGTGCCAGCAGGCAGAGTGACAGGACTAACACCGGGGAGCTGTTTTTT. This codes for CASRQSDRTNTGELFF.

Ten or more counts support this clonotype. The rearrangement joins TRBV2 to TRBJ1-2; 7 bases align to TRBD1. CDR1 and CDR2 from the germline V gene are SNHLY and FYNNEI. V gave up 8 bases and J gave up 8 bases; unmatched junction bases: 11. This CDR3 is built from 13 residues. CDR3 region: CASGDGTAEGYTF. CDR3 DNA sequence: TGTGCCAGCGGAGACGGGACAGCAGAAGGCTACACCTTC.

This rearrangement joins TRBV27 to TRBJ2-3, with D uncertain. Per the germline V gene, CDR1 is MNHEY and CDR2 is SMNVEV (reference sequence). V was pared by 6 bases and J by 1 base, with 11 bases between. This CDR3 region has 14 residues. The CDR3 protein is CASSRASGTDTQYF. The CDR3 region has the DNA TGTGCCAGCAGCCGGGCCTCGGGCACAGATACGCAGTATTTT.

The chain joins TRBV7-3 to TRBJ2-7, with 8 bases fitting TRBD1. The germline CDR1 and CDR2 sequences are SGHTA and FQGTGA. This CDR3 spans 16 amino acids. Trimming removed 1 base from V and 1 base from J; junction bases left unmatched: 6. CDR3 coding DNA: TGTGCCAGCAGCTTAATGAGACAGGGGCGATCCTACGAGCAGTACTTC. This gives the protein CASSLMRQGRSYEQYF.

The gene calls are TRBV6-5 and TRBJ2-3; 7 bases fit TRBD2. This CDR3 contains 18 residues. Germline V gene lookup returns CDR1 MNHEY and CDR2 SVGAGI. J gave up 4 bases and V 2 bases, and 15 bases lay outside the gene matches. The chain's CDR3 is CASSYSSAGVVRSDTQYF. Here the CDR3 DNA reads TGTGCCAGCAGTTACAGTTCGGCGGGGGTGGTTCGATCAGATACGCAGTATTTT.

This clonotype was detected once. This chain connects TRBV6-5 to TRBJ2-3; no reliable D call. The CDR3 runs to 13 residues. Trimming took 5 bases from V and 4 from J, leaving 10 bases between them. CDR1 and CDR2 from the germline V gene are MNHEY and SVGAGI. The CDR3 here is CASSHPRADTQYF. As DNA, the CDR3 is TGTGCCAGCAGTCACCCCCGGGCAGATACGCAGTATTTT.

The V call is TRBV20-1, the J call TRBJ1-2; D is possibly TRBD1 (5 bases). V was pared by 0 bases and J by 6 bases, with 32 bases between. This CDR3 is 20 amino acids long. CDR1 and CDR2 from the germline V gene are DFQATT and SNEGSKA (reference sequence). The CDR3 loop is CSARDTWVQSFGFGADGYTF. The CDR3 DNA reads as TGCAGTGCTAGAGATACTTGGGTTCAATCCTTTGGGTTTGGGGCTGATGGCTACACCTTC.

This clonotype occurred many times. This chain joins TRBV12-3 or TRBV12-4 and TRBJ2-2; D is unresolved. The CDR3 is 15 residues long. Trimming stripped 7 bases from V and 6 bases from J, with 18 bases between. The DNA for the CDR3 is TGTGCCAGCATAGGGTACAACCGGGTCGCCGGGGAGCTGTTTTTT. Protein product: CASIGYNRVAGELFF.

The genes are TRBV29-1 and TRBJ1-2; 7 positions agree with TRBD1. This CDR3 comprises 12 residues. The germline gives CDR1 SQVTM, CDR2 ANQGSEA. Trimming removed 5 bases from V and 8 bases from J; junction bases left unmatched: 8. The CDR3 bases are TGCAGCGTTCCTGACAGGGTGTCCGGCTACACCTTC. Its protein product is CSVPDRVSGYTF.

This clonotype appeared a few times. The chain joins TRBV29-1 to TRBJ2-1; tentative D call: TRBD1 (6 bases). CDR3 length: 11 residues. The germline CDR1 and CDR2 sequences are SQVTM and ANQGSEA. Trimming left V 6 bases short and J 4 bases short, with 7 bases between. The DNA of the CDR3 is TGCAGCGTAGGGGGATACAATGAGCAGTTCTTC. Translation: CSVGGYNEQFF.

The chain employs TRBV28 and TRBJ1-2; D ambiguous. Between the trimmed V and J ends, which lost 5 bases and 6 bases, there was a span of 13 bases. Germline assignment: CDR1 MDHEN and CDR2 SYDVKM. The CDR3 loop spans 13 amino acids. CDR3 loop: CASSPPGLNGYTF. CDR3 nucleotides: TGTGCCAGCAGTCCTCCCGGGCTGAATGGCTACACCTTC.

This clonotype was detected a few times. This chain connects TRBV9 to TRBJ1-1; maybe TRBD1 (6 bases). CDR3 size: 16 residues. Germline V gene lookup returns CDR1 SGDLS and CDR2 YYNGEE. V lost 0 bases and J 1 base, leaving 13 bases between the germline ends. CDR3 coding DNA: TGTGCCAGCAGCGTAGGGGTGGGGGGGCAGAACACTGAAGCTTTCTTT. This encodes CASSVGVGGQNTEAFF.

In its sample, this clonotype was seen a few times. This rearrangement joins TRBV12-5 to TRBJ2-1; TRBD1 aligns across 8 bases. V gave up 3 bases and J gave up 4 bases; unmatched junction bases: 5. The CDR3 length is 15 residues. Germline CDR1 and CDR2: LGHNT and FRNRAP. DNA for the CDR3: TGTGCTAGTGGTTTAGGGACAGGAATTTACAATGAGCAGTTCTTC. It is translated as CASGLGTGIYNEQFF.

This clonotype was seen only a few times. The chain couples TRBV12-3 or TRBV12-4 to TRBJ1-1; D is undetermined. CDR3 length: 12 residues. V shed 1 base and J shed 6 bases, with 6 bases lying between them. The CDR3 coding sequence is TGTGCCAGCAGTTTAGACGGGTCTGAAGCTTTCTTT. Encoded protein: CASSLDGSEAFF.